This T cell receptor (beta chain) was documented in a study of control samples from healthy donors and cancer patients. V was cut by 4 bases and J by 7 bases, with 4 bases left in between. Germline loops: CDR1 LGHDT, CDR2 YNNKEL (reference sequence). The CDR3 contains 10 residues. Some clones are missing from TCRdb's copy, which holds only in-frame ones; the method was immunoSEQ multiplex PCR. The table lists around 70,000 clones, 83% of them singletons. This TCR was sampled from a man aged 55 to 69 in good health. Input material: blood. The rearrangement joins TRBV3-1 (or the pseudogene TRBV3-2) to TRBJ2-5; no reliable D call. The CDR3 DNA follows: TGTGCCAGCAGCCGCGGGACCCAGTACTTC. The encoded protein is CASSRGTQYF.